The table lists the clone carrying this TCR beta chain with a few counts. Its antigen remains unknown. The sample originates from a study of spatial heterogeneity in lung cancer. Study summary: In tumor regions TCR transcript counts correlated strongly with a matched bulk RNA-seq T cell module score.

TCRdb ran MiXCR on the 5' RACE reads and lists one entry per CDR3 protein. Among some 25,000 distinct CDR3 sequences, around 7% were seen once, and the ten largest hold around 24%. Indicated time point: sample taken at primary tumor resection. Whole-study results and caveats: Quantities of ubiquitous and regional expanded TCRs paralleled ubiquitous and regional nonsynonymous mutations, respectively. For expanded intratumoral alpha and beta TCRs, counts tracked tumor mutation counts.

The CDR3 totals 14 residues. Trimming took off 5 bases at V and 2 bases at J, with 10 bases between the two ends. Germline V gene sequence: CDR1 SGHAT, CDR2 FQNNGV. Source: lung tumor tissue, taken at surgery. The V gene is TRBV11-2, the J gene TRBJ2-1; D might be TRBD2 (6 bases). This TCR derives from a male donor with early-stage non-small cell lung cancer. As DNA, the CDR3 is TGTGCCAGCAGCCCAAGCGGGCCCTACAATGAGCAGTTCTTC. Its translation: CASSPSGPYNEQFF.